These 24 T cell receptor beta chains originate from one sample sequenced in a study of monozygotic twins with inflammatory bowel disease. Following a re-call of the 5' RACE reads, TCRdb has one entry per CDR3 protein and lacks DNA. The sample totals 440,000 or so distinct CDR3 sequences. Material for sequencing was blood. Receptors originate from a human donor with ulcerative colitis or Crohn's disease, or a healthy co-twin of an affected twin (not recorded which).

J is TRBJ2-3 and V is TRBV29-1. The CDR3 is 14 residues long. The V gene's germline CDR1 is SQVTM and CDR2 ANQGSEA. CDR3 loop: CSVEDNYSTDTQYF.

This chain uses TRBV7-3 with TRBJ2-1; lacking DNA, the TRBD1 call made by TCRdb goes unchecked. The CDR3 spans 20 residues. CDR1 and CDR2 (germline): SGHTA, FQGTGA. CDR3: CASSLKDGGAPRAGYNEQFF.

V gene TRBV25-1 combines with J gene TRBJ2-7; TCRdb proposes TRBD1, but this gene call is untestable without DNA. Germline assignment: CDR1 MGHDK and CDR2 SYGVNS. The CDR3 is made up of 15 amino acids. The CDR3: CASSDTGGPSYEQYF.

This sequence joins TRBV20-1 and TRBJ2-3; TCRdb gives TRBD2 as the D gene, but with no DNA this cannot be confirmed. CDR1 DFQATT and CDR2 SNEGSKA come from the germline V gene (reference sequence). The CDR3 runs to 14 residues. CDR3 sequence reads: CSARPNGLTDTQYF.

This chain links TRBV4-2 with TRBJ2-5; with no DNA, the TCRdb D assignment of TRBD1 cannot be verified. This CDR3 has 16 amino acids. Germline CDR1 reads LGHNA; CDR2 reads YNFKEQ. This chain's CDR3 is CASSPQGQGARETQYF.

The rearrangement joins TRBV20-1 to TRBJ1-5; with no DNA, the TCRdb D assignment of TRBD1 cannot be verified. The CDR3 contains 13 residues. Germline V lookup: CDR1 DFQATT, CDR2 SNEGSKA (reference sequence). CDR3 amino acids: CSATAGGSQPQHF.

The genes are TRBV9 and TRBJ1-2. The CDR3 spans 15 residues. Germline V gives CDR1 SGDLS, CDR2 YYNGEE. This CDR3 is CASSVDNRPLDGYTF.

The rearrangement joins TRBV7-9 to TRBJ1-3. Germline V gene sequence: CDR1 SEHNR, CDR2 FQNEAQ (reference sequence). The CDR3 sequence is 14 residues long. The CDR3 sequence: CASSSRRSGNTIYF.

The chain couples TRBV3-1 to TRBJ2-2; TCRdb's D call, TRBD2, is unchecked because there is no DNA. Germline V lookup: CDR1 LGHDT, CDR2 YNNKEL (reference sequence). CDR3 length equals 14 residues. The CDR3 loop reads CASSPGLVSGELFF.

The chain has TRBV18 and TRBJ2-3; TCRdb's D call, TRBD2, is unchecked because there is no DNA. Germline loops: CDR1 KGHSH, CDR2 LQKENI. The CDR3 runs 20 residues. The chain's CDR3 is CASSPFPGLAGVMATYTQYF.

The CDR3: CASSQAVHTDTQYF. The J gene is TRBJ2-3, the V gene TRBV19; TCRdb reports TRBD2, a call that lacks DNA to check it against. The CDR3 length is 14 residues. CDR1 is LNHDA and CDR2 is SQIVND in the germline V gene (reference sequence).

This sequence joins TRBV5-6 and TRBJ1-2; TCRdb proposes TRBD1, but this gene call is untestable without DNA. Germline V CDR1 and CDR2: SGHDT, YYEEEE. The CDR3 is made up of 16 amino acids. This CDR3 is CASSFAGTGDVYGYTF.

V usage is TRBV3-1 and J usage is TRBJ2-1; TCRdb returns TRBD2, unconfirmable since there is no DNA. CDR3 length: 16 residues. Germline V lookup: CDR1 LGHDT, CDR2 YNNKEL (reference sequence). CDR3 sequence: CASSPTGTKRPNEQFF.

The chain carries TRBV2 and TRBJ1-1; with no DNA, the TCRdb D assignment of TRBD1 cannot be verified. The CDR3 is 15 amino acids. CDR1 is SNHLY, CDR2 FYNNEI, per germline. The CDR3 is CASSPDRGLRTEAFF.

The CDR3 sequence is CASSLVQGSSYGYTF. The genes are TRBV12-3 or TRBV12-4 and TRBJ1-2; TCRdb designates TRBD1, a call that cannot be tested without DNA. CDR3 size: 15 residues.

This rearrangement joins TRBV30 to TRBJ1-2. CDR3 size: 12 residues. From germline, CDR1 is GTSNPN and CDR2 SVGIG (reference sequence). The CDR3 is CAWSSLNYGYTF.

The chain has TRBV6-1 and TRBJ2-3; checking the TCRdb D call of TRBD2 is not possible without DNA. Germline CDR1 and CDR2: MNHNS and SASEGT. The CDR3 runs 16 residues. The CDR3 protein is CASSAASGGSTDTQYF.

The V and J genes are TRBV6-2 or TRBV6-3 and TRBJ2-2; TCRdb gives TRBD2 as the D gene, but with no DNA this cannot be confirmed. CDR1 and CDR2 (germline): MNHEY, SVGEGT. This CDR3 is 15 amino acids long. The CDR3 loop is CASSLGTAGTGELFF.

V is TRBV6-5 and J is TRBJ2-1; TCRdb indicates TRBD2, and absent DNA this call remains unverified. The CDR3 covers 15 residues. Germline CDR1 and CDR2: MNHEY and SVGAGI. The CDR3 reads CASSYSASLSNEQFF.

The J gene is TRBJ1-2, the V gene TRBV4-3. CDR1 is LGHNA, CDR2 YSLEER, per germline. The CDR3 is 15 residues long. CDR3 region: CASSQDLGGSYGYTF.

The chain couples TRBV19 to TRBJ2-1; TCRdb's D gene call, TRBD1, goes unchecked for lack of DNA. The CDR3 spans 16 residues. Germline lookup yields CDR1 LNHDA and CDR2 SQIVND (reference sequence). The CDR3 sequence: CASTLSSGTSYNEQFF.

The CDR3 loop reads CASSPDGSPLGEQYF. The chain combines TRBV4-1 with TRBJ2-7; lacking DNA, the TRBD2 call made by TCRdb goes unchecked. Germline CDR1 is MGHRA and CDR2 is YSYEKL. This CDR3 region has 15 residues.

The chain recombines TRBV6-5 with TRBJ1-2. CDR3 size: 13 residues. Per the germline V gene, CDR1 is MNHEY and CDR2 is SVGAGI. The CDR3 is CASSPSILGGYTF.

The rearrangement links TRBV10-3 to TRBJ2-3; TCRdb's assignment of TRBD2 cannot be checked, as there is no DNA. The length of the CDR3 is 15 residues. The germline V gene has CDR1 ENHRY and CDR2 SYGVKD. CDR3 residues: CAITCLAGAGDTQYF.